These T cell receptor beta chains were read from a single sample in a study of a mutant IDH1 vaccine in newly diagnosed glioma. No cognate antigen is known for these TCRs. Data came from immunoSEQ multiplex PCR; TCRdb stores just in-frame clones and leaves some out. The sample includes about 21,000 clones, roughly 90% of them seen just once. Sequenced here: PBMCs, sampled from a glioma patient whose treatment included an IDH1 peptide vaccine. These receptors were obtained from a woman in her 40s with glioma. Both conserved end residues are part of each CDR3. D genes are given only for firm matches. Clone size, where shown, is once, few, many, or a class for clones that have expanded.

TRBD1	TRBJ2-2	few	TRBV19	CASRTSGTENTGELFF	TGTGCCAGTAGAACTTCCGGGACAGAGAACACCGGGGAGCTGTTTTTT
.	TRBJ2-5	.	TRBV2	CASSATRLETQYF	TGTGCCAGCAGCGCGACCAGATTAGAGACCCAGTACTTC
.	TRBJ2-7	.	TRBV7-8	CASSPGAIGSAYEQYF	TGTGCCAGCAGCCCCGGGGCCATCGGGAGCGCCTACGAGCAGTACTTC
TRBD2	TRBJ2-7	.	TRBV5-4	CASSPGGGRGFYEQYF	TGTGCCAGCAGCCCCGGGGGGGGAAGGGGCTTTTACGAGCAGTACTTC
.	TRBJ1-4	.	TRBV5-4	CASSLRGVSDEKLFF	TGTGCCAGCAGCTTGAGGGGGGTTTCGGATGAAAAACTGTTTTTT
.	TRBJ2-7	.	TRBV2	CASRREYEQYF	TGTGCCAGCCGGAGGGAGTACGAGCAGTACTTC
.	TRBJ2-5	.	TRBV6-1	CASLTFQETQYF	TGTGCCAGCTTGACCTTCCAAGAGACCCAGTACTTC
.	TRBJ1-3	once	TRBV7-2	CASSSFTTVPSGNTIYF	TGTGCCAGCAGCTCTTTCACGACAGTTCCCTCTGGAAACACCATATATTTT
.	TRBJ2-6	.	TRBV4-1	CASSPGHSSGANVLTF	TGCGCCAGCAGCCCGGGACACTCATCTGGGGCCAACGTCCTGACTTTC
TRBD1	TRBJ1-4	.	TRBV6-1	CATRSTGTNEKLFF	TGTGCCACCCGCTCGACAGGGACTAATGAAAAACTGTTTTTT
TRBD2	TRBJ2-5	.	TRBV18	CASSPRLAAGETQYF	TGTGCCAGCTCACCGAGACTAGCGGCCGGAGAGACCCAGTACTTC
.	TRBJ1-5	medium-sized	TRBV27	CASSLMQVTSNQPQHF	TGTGCCAGCAGTTTAATGCAGGTTACGAGCAATCAGCCCCAGCATTTT
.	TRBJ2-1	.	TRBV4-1	CASSQGVGRGRNEQFF	TGCGCCAGCAGCCAAGGGGTAGGCAGGGGAAGAAATGAGCAGTTCTTC
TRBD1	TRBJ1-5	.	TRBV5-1	CASSLGTGAGNQPQHF	TGCGCCAGCAGCTTGGGGACAGGGGCTGGCAATCAGCCCCAGCATTTT
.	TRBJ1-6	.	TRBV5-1	CASSIRPRGYGSPLHF	TGCGCCAGCAGCATACGTCCGAGGGGGTATGGCTCACCCCTCCACTTT
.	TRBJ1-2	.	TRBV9	CASSTQTRLSNYGYTF	TGTGCCAGCAGCACCCAGACCAGGCTAAGCAACTATGGCTACACCTTC
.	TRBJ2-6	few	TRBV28	CASSLLAGANVLTF	TGTGCCAGCAGTTTATTGGCGGGGGCCAACGTCCTGACTTTC
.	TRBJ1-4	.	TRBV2	CASSEEVGWKLFF	TGTGCCAGCAGTGAAGAAGTTGGTTGGAAACTGTTTTTT
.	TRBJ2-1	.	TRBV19	CASSIDVPGEQFF	TGTGCCAGTAGTATAGATGTCCCCGGGGAGCAGTTCTTC
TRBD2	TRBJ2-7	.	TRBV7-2	CASSLGVAGALYEQYF	TGTGCCAGCAGCTTGGGGGTAGCGGGAGCGCTCTACGAGCAGTACTTC
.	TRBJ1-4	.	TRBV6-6	CASRTDSSEKLFF	TGTGCCAGCAGGACTGACAGTTCGGAAAAACTGTTTTTT
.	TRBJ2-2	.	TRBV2	CASSGTGGNTGELFF	TGTGCCAGCAGCGGGACCGGGGGGAACACCGGGGAGCTGTTTTTT
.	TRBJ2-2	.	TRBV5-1	CASSFDWNTGELFF	TGCGCCAGCAGCTTTGACTGGAACACCGGGGAGCTGTTTTTT
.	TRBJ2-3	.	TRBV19	CASTETGTDTQYF	TGTGCCAGTACCGAGACAGGCACAGATACGCAGTATTTT
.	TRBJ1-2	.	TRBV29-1	CSVITGISGYTF	TGCAGCGTTATAACAGGGATATCTGGCTACACCTTC
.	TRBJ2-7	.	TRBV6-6	CASSKDSSYEQYF	TGTGCCAGCAGTAAGGACAGCTCCTACGAGCAGTACTTC
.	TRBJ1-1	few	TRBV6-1	CASSPESEWRTEAFF	TGTGCCAGCAGCCCGGAAAGTGAATGGAGGACTGAAGCTTTCTTT
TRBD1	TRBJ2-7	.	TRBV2	CASSPKTGVAYEQYF	TGTGCCAGCAGCCCAAAGACAGGGGTGGCCTACGAGCAGTACTTC
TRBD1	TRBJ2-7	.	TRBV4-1	CASSQVTGTASYEQYF	TGCGCCAGCAGCCAAGTGACCGGGACAGCATCCTACGAGCAGTACTTC
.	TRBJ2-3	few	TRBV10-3	CAISESLDADTQYF	TGTGCCATCAGTGAATCGCTAGATGCAGATACGCAGTATTTT
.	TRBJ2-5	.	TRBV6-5	CASSYRQGKETQYF	TGTGCCAGCAGTTATCGGCAGGGGAAGGAGACCCAGTACTTC
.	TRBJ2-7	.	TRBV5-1	CASRRGILGYEQYF	TGCGCCAGTCGACGGGGCATTCTCGGCTACGAGCAGTACTTC
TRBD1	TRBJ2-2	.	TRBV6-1	CASGGDRGIKTGELFF	TGTGCCAGCGGTGGGGACAGGGGCATTAAGACCGGGGAGCTGTTTTTT
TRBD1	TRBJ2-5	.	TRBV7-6	CASSLLDRGWQETQYF	TGTGCCAGCAGCCTCCTGGACAGGGGGTGGCAAGAGACCCAGTACTTC
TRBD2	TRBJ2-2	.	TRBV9	CASRGTSGSGELFF	TGTGCCAGCAGGGGGACTAGCGGGAGTGGGGAGCTGTTTTTT
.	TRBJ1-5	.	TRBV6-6	CASGTNNQPQHF	TGTGCCTCCGGGACAAACAATCAGCCCCAGCATTTT
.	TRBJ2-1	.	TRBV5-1	CASQRGGRNEQFF	TGCGCCAGCCAGAGAGGCGGCCGTAATGAGCAGTTCTTC
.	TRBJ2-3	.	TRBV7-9	CASSLGLVDTQYF	TGTGCCAGCAGCTTAGGGTTAGTAGATACGCAGTATTTT
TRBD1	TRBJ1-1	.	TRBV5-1	CASSLPGTGNTEAFF	TGCGCCAGCAGCTTGCCCGGGACAGGGAACACTGAAGCTTTCTTT
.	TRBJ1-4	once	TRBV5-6	CASSPPGPRVGKLFF	TGTGCCAGCAGCCCGCCGGGACCAAGGGTAGGGAAACTGTTTTTT
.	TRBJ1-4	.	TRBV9	CASSVGGWNEKLFF	TGTGCCAGCAGCGTAGGGGGGTGGAATGAAAAACTGTTTTTT
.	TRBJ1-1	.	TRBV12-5	CASGFRSGDPNTEAFF	TGTGCTAGTGGTTTCAGGTCAGGGGACCCAAACACTGAAGCTTTCTTT
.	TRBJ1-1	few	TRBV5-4	CASTPRSGGYTEAFF	TGTGCCAGCACCCCCAGATCGGGTGGGTACACTGAAGCTTTCTTT
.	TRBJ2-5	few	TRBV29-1	CSVERAGFIETQYF	TGCAGCGTTGAAAGAGCAGGGTTCATCGAGACCCAGTACTTC
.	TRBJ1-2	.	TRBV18	CASSWLPEDGYTF	TGTGCCAGCTCGTGGTTACCTGAGGATGGCTACACCTTC
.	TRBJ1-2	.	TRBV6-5	CASSQRGRDGYTF	TGTGCCAGCAGCCAACGGGGCAGGGATGGCTACACCTTC
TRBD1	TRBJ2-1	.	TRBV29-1	CSASTGKYNEQFF	TGCAGCGCCTCGACAGGGAAATACAATGAGCAGTTCTTC
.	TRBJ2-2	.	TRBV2	CASSGSRDLNTGELFF	TGTGCCAGCAGTGGAAGCCGTGACCTGAACACCGGGGAGCTGTTTTTT
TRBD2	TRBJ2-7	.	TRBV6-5	CASSYVRGGMGEQYF	TGTGCCAGCAGTTACGTGCGGGGGGGCATGGGAGAGCAGTACTTC
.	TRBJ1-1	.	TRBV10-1	CASVRDVPGGEAFF	TGCGCCAGCGTCAGGGACGTCCCTGGTGGTGAAGCTTTCTTT
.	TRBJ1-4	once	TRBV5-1	CASSGGGGREKLFF	TGCGCCAGCAGCGGCGGGGGAGGACGTGAAAAACTGTTTTTT
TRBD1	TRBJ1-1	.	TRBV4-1	CASSHPPGQGGTEAFF	TGCGCCAGCAGCCACCCACCCGGACAGGGCGGCACTGAAGCTTTCTTT
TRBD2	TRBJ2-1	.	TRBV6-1	CASLPLAGVVNEQFF	TGTGCCAGCCTCCCCCTAGCGGGAGTGGTCAATGAGCAGTTCTTC
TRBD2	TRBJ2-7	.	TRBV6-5	CASRTVGRGPYEQYF	TGTGCCAGCAGAACAGTGGGGAGGGGACCCTACGAGCAGTACTTC